Following are 18 T cell receptor beta chains from one sample sequenced in a study of long-term antiretroviral therapy in people with HIV. The assay, immunoSEQ v3.0, was run at survey level. Profiled with immunoSEQ multiplex PCR; TCRdb holds only in-frame clones, not every one. The table has around 24,000 clones, 80% to 85% seen once. The sequenced sample was unsorted PBMCs, obtained 0.4 years after starting antiretroviral therapy. These receptors were taken from a man aged 50 to 59 with HIV.

The chain couples TRBV18 to TRBJ1-1, with D perhaps TRBD1 (6 bases). CDR1 and CDR2 from the germline V gene are KGHSH and LQKENI. Trimming took 6 bases from V and 3 from J, leaving 17 bases between them. This CDR3 has 15 residues. The CDR3 nucleotides read TGTGCCAGCTCCAACAGGGACGGTCGGGACACTGAAGCTTTCTTT. This sequence encodes CASSNRDGRDTEAFF. Full variable domain (rest looked up from reference TRBV18 and TRBJ1-1): NAGVMQNPRHLVRRRGQEARLRCSPMKGHSHVYWYRQLPEEGLKFMVYLQKENIIDESGMPKERFSAEFPKEGPSILRIQQVVRGDSAAYFCASSNRDGRDTEAFFGQGTRLTVV.

V usage is TRBV10-3 and J usage is TRBJ2-7; 7 nucleotides line up with TRBD1. CDR1 is ENHRY, CDR2 SYGVKD, per germline. CDR3 length: 15 amino acids. Trimming took 6 bases from V and 2 from J; bases not matched to a gene: 10. The CDR3 spells CAISQTDDRAYEQYF. The CDR3 nucleotides are TGTGCCATCAGCCAGACCGACGACAGGGCCTACGAGCAGTACTTC.

Written as DNA, the CDR3 is TGTGCCAGCAGTAGGAGGGAAAACACTGAAGCTTTCTTT. Protein product: CASSRRENTEAFF. The chain carries TRBV6-5 and TRBJ1-1; D call uncertain. The length of the CDR3 is 13 residues. The V end was cut by 5 bases, the J end by 2 bases, with 9 bases between. Germline V lookup: CDR1 MNHEY, CDR2 SVGAGI.

The chain recombines TRBV4-1 with TRBJ2-1, with no clear D. Between the trimmed V and J ends, which lost 3 bases and 4 bases, there was a span of 16 bases. The germline V gene encodes CDR1 MGHRA and CDR2 YSYEKL. The CDR3 is 16 amino acids. The CDR3 region has the DNA TGCGCCAGCAGCCACACCGGCAACAGAGAGTACAATGAGCAGTTCTTC. Amino acids: CASSHTGNREYNEQFF.

This clone appeared a single time. The chain is built from TRBV7-6 and TRBJ2-5; TRBD2 is a possible D gene (7 bases). The length of the CDR3 is 22 residues. CDR1 is SGHVS, CDR2 FNYEAQ, per germline. The ends were cut back, 5 bases at V and 4 bases at J, with 38 bases in the middle. The CDR3 loop reads CASSQEGVRYSLVPTGGETQYF. CDR3 DNA: TGTGCCAGCAGCCAAGAGGGGGTGAGATACAGCCTCGTTCCAACGGGGGGAGAGACCCAGTACTTC.

The count of this clone is one. The V and J genes are TRBV30 and TRBJ2-3; D is unclear. Trimming took 2 bases from V and 2 from J, leaving 2 bases between them. The CDR3 has 11 amino acids. Germline V gene lookup returns CDR1 GTSNPN and CDR2 SVGIG (reference sequence). This CDR3 reads CAWSFTDTQYF. DNA for the CDR3: TGTGCCTGGAGTTTCACAGATACGCAGTATTTT.

This clone was detected only once. The CDR3 bases are TGCGCCAGCAGCCAAACCCTGGAATACGAGCAGTACTTC. Encoded protein: CASSQTLEYEQYF. The chain couples TRBV4-3 to TRBJ2-7; D uncertain. Trimming stripped 2 bases from V and 4 bases from J, with 9 bases between. The CDR3 length is 13 residues. In germline, CDR1 is LGHNA, CDR2 YSLEER.

The chain couples TRBV5-8 to TRBJ1-2; D is ambiguous. Trimming shortened V by 2 bases and J by 0 bases, and 17 bases separated the two germline ends. This CDR3 has 17 residues. From germline, CDR1 is SGHTS and CDR2 YDEGEE. For the CDR3, the DNA is TGTGCCAGCAGCTTTTTGATCCCCAGAAAAGCTAACTATGGCTACACCTTC. The encoded protein is CASSFLIPRKANYGYTF.

CDR3 in amino acids: CASSFDRAGYGYTF. The DNA of the CDR3 is TGCGCCAGCAGCTTCGACAGGGCGGGTTATGGCTACACCTTC. The chain couples TRBV5-1 to TRBJ1-2; 7 bases map to TRBD1. Germline CDR1 and CDR2: SGHRS and YFSETQ. After removal of 2 bases from V and 5 bases from J, the junction contained 6 bases not matched to a gene. CDR3 size: 14 residues. Full variable domain (remainder filled in from reference TRBV5-1 and TRBJ1-2): KAGVTQTPRYLIKTRGQQVTLSCSPISGHRSVSWYQQTPGQGLQFLFEYFSETQRNKGNFPGRFSGRQFSNSRSEMNVSTLELGDSALYLCASSFDRAGYGYTFGSGTRLTVV.

The CDR3 region is CATSRGVRDYLYNEQFF. Written as DNA, the CDR3 is TGTGCCACCAGCAGAGGTGTGAGGGACTACCTCTACAATGAGCAGTTCTTC. The rearrangement links TRBV15 to TRBJ2-1, with 7 bases identical to TRBD2. The V gene's germline CDR1 is LNHNV and CDR2 YYDKDF (reference sequence). The V gene end was trimmed by 1 base and the J gene end by 3 bases; junction bases not matched to a gene: 9. The CDR3 contains 17 residues. Drawing the rest from reference TRBV15 and TRBJ2-1, the complete variable domain is DAMVIQNPRYQVTQFGKPVTLSCSQTLNHNVMYWYQQKSSQAPKLLFHYYDKDFNNEADTPDNFQSRRPNTSFCFLDIRSPGLGDTAMYLCATSRGVRDYLYNEQFFGPGTRLTVL.

This rearrangement joins TRBV11-1 to TRBJ1-6; the D gene is possibly TRBD1 (5 bases). CDR1 and CDR2 from the germline V gene are SGHAT and FQDESV (reference sequence). The V end was cut by 4 bases, the J end by 2 bases, with 9 bases between. The CDR3 loop spans 15 amino acids. The CDR3 sequence is CASSSGGTYNSPLHF. The CDR3 DNA follows: TGTGCCAGCAGCTCCGGGGGAACCTATAATTCACCCCTCCACTTT.

The chain uses TRBV10-2 and TRBJ1-1; D gene ambiguous. The germline gives CDR1 WSHSY, CDR2 SAAADI. The germline V and J ends were trimmed by 3 bases and 0 bases, with 5 bases remaining between them. This CDR3 is 13 amino acids long. CDR3 residues: CASSDPMNTEAFF. The CDR3 DNA follows: TGCGCCAGCAGTGACCCGATGAACACTGAAGCTTTCTTT.

The V and J genes are TRBV5-1 and TRBJ1-1, with 7 bases fitting TRBD1. The junction had 4 bases not matched to a gene; V was cut back by 0 bases and J by 5 bases. The CDR3 is made up of 14 amino acids. Germline CDR1 is SGHRS and CDR2 is YFSETQ. CDR3 coding DNA: TGCGCCAGCAGCTTGGAGGGGGCCTGGACTGAAGCTTTCTTT. Translated, it gives CASSLEGAWTEAFF.

The chain recombines TRBV9 with TRBJ1-1; a possible D gene is TRBD1 (6 bases). Germline V lookup: CDR1 SGDLS, CDR2 YYNGEE. This CDR3 comprises 15 residues. The germline V and J ends were trimmed by 4 bases and 1 base, with 14 bases remaining between them. CDR3 region: CASSSGGGRNTEAFF. The CDR3 DNA reads as TGTGCCAGCAGCTCTGGGGGCGGGCGGAACACTGAAGCTTTCTTT.

The J gene is TRBJ2-7, the V gene TRBV30, with TRBD2 matching over 13 bases. This CDR3 region has 15 residues. Germline values: CDR1 GTSNPN, CDR2 SVGIG (reference sequence). V lost 2 bases to trimming and J lost 7 bases; unmatched junction nucleotides: 8. This CDR3 is CAWSFTSGGAGEQYF. CDR3 DNA sequence: TGTGCCTGGAGTTTTACTAGCGGGGGGGCCGGGGAGCAGTACTTC.

The DNA of the CDR3 is TGTGCCAGCAGCCCGCAAGTAACAGGTCTGAACACTGAAGCTTTCTTT. Amino acids: CASSPQVTGLNTEAFF. The chain joins TRBV7-8 to TRBJ1-1, with D possibly matching TRBD1 (5 bases). Trimming shortened V by 5 bases and J by 0 bases, and 16 bases separated the two germline ends. The CDR3 covers 16 residues. Germline CDR1 is SGHVS and CDR2 is FQNEAQ.

V gene TRBV6-4 combines with J gene TRBJ2-5; perhaps TRBD2 as D (6 bases). CDR3 size: 14 residues. CDR1 and CDR2 (germline): MRHNA, SNTAGT. V was cut by 5 bases and J by 5 bases, with 15 bases left in between. Written as DNA, the CDR3 is TGTGCCAGCAGTAAAACCGCGGAGGGTGAGACCCAGTACTTC. This sequence encodes CASSKTAEGETQYF.

CDR3 protein: CSSLAGAGYEQFF. The CDR3 region has the DNA TGCAGCTCTCTCGCGGGGGCCGGGTATGAGCAGTTCTTC. V and J are TRBV29-1 and TRBJ2-1; TRBD2 might be the D (7 bases). In germline, CDR1 is SQVTM, CDR2 ANQGSEA. V gave up 8 bases and J gave up 8 bases, with 19 bases separating them. The CDR3 spans 13 residues.